This T cell receptor (beta chain) is drawn from a study of cytomegalovirus exposure and HLA in healthy donors. Across the study: The study's early data release held some 85 million unique TCRs from HLA-typed donors.

The study, taken as a whole, reports: With high specificity and sensitivity, the classifier reportedly diagnosed cytomegalovirus status.

60 Vbeta and 13 Jbeta primers were used in PCR. Method: immunoSEQ multiplex PCR; TCRdb's copy keeps in-frame clones and lacks some. The sample comprises about 120,000 clones, about three fifths of which are singletons, and more than 8.5% rests with the top ten. The CDR3 has 16 residues. Germline V lookup: CDR1 LNHDA, CDR2 SQIVND (reference sequence). In the case of this clone: No antigen is known for it. Mismatch with germline at one junction end may stem from a read error.

Sequencing used PBMCs. The rearrangement joins TRBV19 to TRBJ2-7; 10 bases are a match to TRBD1. The sequence was collected from a man aged 35 to 55 in good health and CMV-seropositive. As DNA, the CDR3 is TGTGCCAGTAGTTTAGACTGGGACAGGGGCTCCTACGAGCAGTACTTC. Protein sequence: CASSLDWDRGSYEQYF.